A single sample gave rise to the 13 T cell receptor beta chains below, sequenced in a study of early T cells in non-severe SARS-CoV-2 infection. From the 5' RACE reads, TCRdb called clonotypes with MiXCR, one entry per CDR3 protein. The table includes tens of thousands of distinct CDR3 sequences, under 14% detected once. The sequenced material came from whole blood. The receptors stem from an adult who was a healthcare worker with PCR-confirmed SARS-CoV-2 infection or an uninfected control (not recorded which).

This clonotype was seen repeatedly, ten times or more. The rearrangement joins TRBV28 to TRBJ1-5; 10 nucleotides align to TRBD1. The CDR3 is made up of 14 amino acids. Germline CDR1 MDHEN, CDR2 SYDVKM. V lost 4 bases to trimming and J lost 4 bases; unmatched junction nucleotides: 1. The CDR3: CASSSGQGNQPQHF. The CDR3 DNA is TGTGCCAGCAGTTCGGGACAGGGGAATCAGCCCCAGCATTTT.

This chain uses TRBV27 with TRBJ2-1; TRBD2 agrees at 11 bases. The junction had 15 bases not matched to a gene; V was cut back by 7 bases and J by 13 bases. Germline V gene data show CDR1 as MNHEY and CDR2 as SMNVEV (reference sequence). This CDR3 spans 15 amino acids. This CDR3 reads CASKTSPTSGSAQFF. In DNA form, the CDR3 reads TGTGCCAGCAAAACCTCCCCCACTAGCGGGAGTGCCCAGTTCTTC.

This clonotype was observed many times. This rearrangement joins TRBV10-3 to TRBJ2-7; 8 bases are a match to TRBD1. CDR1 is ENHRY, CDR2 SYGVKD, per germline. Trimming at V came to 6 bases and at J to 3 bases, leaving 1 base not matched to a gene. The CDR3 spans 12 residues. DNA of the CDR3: TGTGCCATCAGCGGACAGGGCTACGAGCAGTACTTC. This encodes CAISGQGYEQYF.

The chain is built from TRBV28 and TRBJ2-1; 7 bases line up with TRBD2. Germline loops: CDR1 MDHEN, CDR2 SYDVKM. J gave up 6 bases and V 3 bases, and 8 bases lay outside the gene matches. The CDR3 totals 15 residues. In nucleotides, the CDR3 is TGTGCCAGCAGTTTGTGGGGGAGGGGCCCCAATGAGCAGTTCTTC. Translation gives CASSLWGRGPNEQFF.

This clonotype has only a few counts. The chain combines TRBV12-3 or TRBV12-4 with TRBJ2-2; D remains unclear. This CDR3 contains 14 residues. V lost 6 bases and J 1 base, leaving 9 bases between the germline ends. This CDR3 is CASRATVNTGELFF. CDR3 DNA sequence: TGTGCCAGCAGGGCGACTGTGAACACCGGGGAGCTGTTTTTT.

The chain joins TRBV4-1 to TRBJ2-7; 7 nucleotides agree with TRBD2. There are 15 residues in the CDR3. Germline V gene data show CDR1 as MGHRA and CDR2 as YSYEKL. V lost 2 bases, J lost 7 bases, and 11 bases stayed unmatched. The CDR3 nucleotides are TGCGCCAGCAGCCAACCGACTAGCCGGGTACGGGAGCAGTACTTC. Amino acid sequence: CASSQPTSRVREQYF.

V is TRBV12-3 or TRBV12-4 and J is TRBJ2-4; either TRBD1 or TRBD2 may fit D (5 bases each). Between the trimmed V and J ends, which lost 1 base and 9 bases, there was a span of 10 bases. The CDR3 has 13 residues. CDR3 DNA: TGTGCCAGCAGTTTAGTTGTGGGGGTCATTCAGTACTTC. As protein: CASSLVVGVIQYF.

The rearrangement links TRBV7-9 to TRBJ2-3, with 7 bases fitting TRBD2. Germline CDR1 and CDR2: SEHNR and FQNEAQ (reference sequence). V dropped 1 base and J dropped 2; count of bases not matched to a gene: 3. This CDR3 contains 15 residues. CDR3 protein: CASSLGGGVTDTQYF. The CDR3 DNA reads TGTGCCAGCAGCTTAGGGGGAGGGGTCACAGATACGCAGTATTTT. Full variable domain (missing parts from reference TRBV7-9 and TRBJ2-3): DTGVSQNPRHKITKRGQNVTFRCDPISEHNRLYWYRQTLGQGPEFLTYFQNEAQLEKSRLLSDRFSAERPKGSFSTLEIQRTEQGDSAMYLCASSLGGGVTDTQYFGPGTRLTVL.

The CDR3 loop reads CSVGQGFEQYF. CDR3 bases: TGCAGCGTCGGACAGGGGTTCGAGCAGTACTTC. V gene TRBV29-1 combines with J gene TRBJ2-7, with TRBD1 identical over 9 bases. The V and J ends lost 6 bases and 6 bases, in that order; junction bases with no gene match: 3. CDR3 length: 11 amino acids. Germline V gene lookup returns CDR1 SQVTM and CDR2 ANQGSEA.

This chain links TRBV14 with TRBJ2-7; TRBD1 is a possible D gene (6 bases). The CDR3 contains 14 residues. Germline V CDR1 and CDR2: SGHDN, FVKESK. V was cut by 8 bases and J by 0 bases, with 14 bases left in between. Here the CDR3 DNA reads TGTGCCAGCCAGGGGACGGGCAGCTCCTACGAGCAGTACTTC. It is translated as CASQGTGSSYEQYF.

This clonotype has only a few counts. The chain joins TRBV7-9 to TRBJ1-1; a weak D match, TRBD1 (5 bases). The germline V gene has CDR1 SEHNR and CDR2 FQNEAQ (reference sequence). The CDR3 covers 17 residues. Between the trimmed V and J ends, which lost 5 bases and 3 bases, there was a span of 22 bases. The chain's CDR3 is CASSRTPGLRPDTEAFF. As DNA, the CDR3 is TGTGCCAGCAGCCGGACGCCGGGACTCCGGCCTGACACTGAAGCTTTCTTT.

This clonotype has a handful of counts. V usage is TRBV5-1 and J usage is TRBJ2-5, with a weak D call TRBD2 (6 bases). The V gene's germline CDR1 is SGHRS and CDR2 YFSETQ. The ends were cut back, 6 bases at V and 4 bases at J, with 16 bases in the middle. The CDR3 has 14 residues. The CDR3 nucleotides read TGCGCCAGCACCAGGGAAGGGACTTCAGAGACCCAGTACTTC. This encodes CASTREGTSETQYF.

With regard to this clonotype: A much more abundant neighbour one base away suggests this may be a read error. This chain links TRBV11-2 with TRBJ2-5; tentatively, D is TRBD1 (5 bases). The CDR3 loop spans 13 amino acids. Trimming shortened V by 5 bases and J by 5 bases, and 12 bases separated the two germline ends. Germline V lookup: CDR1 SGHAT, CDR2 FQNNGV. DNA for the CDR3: TGTGCCAGCAGCCCCCGACAGACCGAGACCCAGTACTTC. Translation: CASSPRQTETQYF.